This T cell receptor (beta chain) was sequenced for a study of shared clonotypes between healthy human individuals. Germline assignment: CDR1 SGHDT and CDR2 YYEEEE. Trimming left V 4 bases short and J 2 bases short, with 13 bases between. The CDR3 has 15 amino acids. Profiling relied on immunoSEQ multiplex PCR, and the TCRdb table lists in-frame clones only, not all of them. Of approximately 2.3 million clones listed, 90% to 95% are singletons. Sequences were obtained from naive CD4+ T cells from PBMCs. The subset denotes: CD45RA+ positively selected. The chain is built from TRBV5-6 and TRBJ1-5, with D perhaps matching TRBD1 (6 bases). This clonotype was sampled from a man between 18 and 35 years old in good health. Some clones in this sample may be carry-over from other donors' samples. Here the CDR3 DNA reads TGTGCCAGCAGCCAAGGGGGGCAGGGCAATCAGCCCCAGCATTTT. Its protein is CASSQGGQGNQPQHF.